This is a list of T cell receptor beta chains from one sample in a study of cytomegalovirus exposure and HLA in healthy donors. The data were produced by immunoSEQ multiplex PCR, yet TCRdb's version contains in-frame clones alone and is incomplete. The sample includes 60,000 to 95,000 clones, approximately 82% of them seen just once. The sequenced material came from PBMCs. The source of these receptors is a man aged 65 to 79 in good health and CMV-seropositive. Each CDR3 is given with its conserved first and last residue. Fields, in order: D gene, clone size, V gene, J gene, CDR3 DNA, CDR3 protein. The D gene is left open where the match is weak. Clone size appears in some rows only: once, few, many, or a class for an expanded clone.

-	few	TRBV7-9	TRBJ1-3	TGTGCCAGCCAACAGGTCTCTGGAAACACCATATATTTT	CASQQVSGNTIYF
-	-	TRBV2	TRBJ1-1	TGTGCCAGCAGCGACAGTAACACTGAAGCTTTCTTT	CASSDSNTEAFF
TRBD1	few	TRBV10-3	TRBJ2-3	TGTGCCATCAAGCGGACAGGGGGCGGGAGCACAGATACGCAGTATTTT	CAIKRTGGGSTDTQYF
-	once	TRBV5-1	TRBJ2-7	TGCGCCAGCAGCTTGGGACAGGAACGCTACGAGCAGTACTTC	CASSLGQERYEQYF
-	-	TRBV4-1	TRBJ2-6	TGCGCCAGCAGCCAAGATTGGGGTGGCAGGGGGAGGTCTGGGGCCAACGTCCTGACTTTC	CASSQDWGGRGRSGANVLTF
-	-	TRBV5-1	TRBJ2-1	TGCGCCAGCAGCTTGGGGGGCGAATACAATGAGCAGTTCTTC	CASSLGGEYNEQFF
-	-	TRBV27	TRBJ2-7	TGTGCCAGCAGTTTGTGGCGGTCCTCCTACGAGCAGTACTTC	CASSLWRSSYEQYF
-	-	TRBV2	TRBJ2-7	TGTGCCAGCAGTGTATGGGACACTTACTACGAGCAGTACTTC	CASSVWDTYYEQYF
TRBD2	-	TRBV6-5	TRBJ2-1	TGTGCCAGCAGTTATGGACTAGCGGGCAATGAGCAGTTCTTC	CASSYGLAGNEQFF
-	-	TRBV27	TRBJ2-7	TGTGCCAGCAGGATTTGGGGGCTGAACACCTACGAGCAGTACTTC	CASRIWGLNTYEQYF
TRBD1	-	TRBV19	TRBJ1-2	TGTGCCAGTAGTCCCCCCCGGGACAGGGCGGCTGGCTACACCTTC	CASSPPRDRAAGYTF
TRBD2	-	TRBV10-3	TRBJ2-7	TGTGCCAACAAAGCTGGGAGGGACTCCTACGAGCAGTACTTC	CANKAGRDSYEQYF
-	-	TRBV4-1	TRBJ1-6	TGCGCCAGCAGCCAAGATGGTAACCTCCCGGGATCACCCCTCCACTTT	CASSQDGNLPGSPLHF
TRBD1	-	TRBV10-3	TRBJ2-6	TGTGCCATCAGTGGGGGGACAGGGGACTCTGGGGCCAACGTCCTGACTTTC	CAISGGTGDSGANVLTF
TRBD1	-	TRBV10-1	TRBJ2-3	TGCGCCAGCAGTGAGGGGGGACAGGGGGCGAATCAGCCCCAGTATTTT	CASSEGGQGANQPQYF
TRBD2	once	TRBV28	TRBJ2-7	TGTGCCAGTTTGGGGGGACTAGCGAATTTCTACGAGCAGTACTTC	CASLGGLANFYEQYF
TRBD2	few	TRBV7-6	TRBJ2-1	TGTGCCAGCAGCCAGACAGCGGGGCCTAATGAGCAGTTCTTC	CASSQTAGPNEQFF
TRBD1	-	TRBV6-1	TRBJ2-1	TGTGCCAGCAGACGACAGGGGCCCAATGAGCAGTTCTTC	CASRRQGPNEQFF
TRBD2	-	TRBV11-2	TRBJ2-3	TGTGCCAGCAGCTTTGGACTAGCGGGAGAAAGAGATACGCAGTATTTT	CASSFGLAGERDTQYF
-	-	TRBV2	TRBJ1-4	TGTGCCAGCTCCACAGGGCGGACTAATGAAAAACTGTTTTTT	CASSTGRTNEKLFF
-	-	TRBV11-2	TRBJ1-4	TGTGCCAGCAGCTTAGTTCGGGAGGGAAAACTGTTTTTT	CASSLVREGKLFF
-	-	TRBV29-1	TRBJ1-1	TGCAGCGTTGATTCTACAGTGAACACTGAAGCTTTCTTT	CSVDSTVNTEAFF
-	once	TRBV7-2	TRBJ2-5	TGTGCCAGCAGCCCTGGGAGCGACCAAGAGACCCAGTACTTC	CASSPGSDQETQYF
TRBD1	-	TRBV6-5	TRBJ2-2	TGTGCCAGCAGGACCCAACAGGGGGGCACCGGGGAGCTGTTTTTT	CASRTQQGGTGELFF
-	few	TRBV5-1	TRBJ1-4	TGCGCCAGCAGCCCCTTCCAGGTCCAAATCGGTGAAAAACTGTTTTTT	CASSPFQVQIGEKLFF
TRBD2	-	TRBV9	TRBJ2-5	TGTGCCAGCAGCGTAGGGACTAGCGGGGATACCCCCCACTTC	CASSVGTSGDTPHF
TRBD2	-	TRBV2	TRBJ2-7	TGTGCCAGCAGTGAACGGGGGGTAATCACCTACGAGCAGTACTTC	CASSERGVITYEQYF
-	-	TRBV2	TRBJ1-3	TGTGCCAGCAGTACAGGTTACTCTGGAAACACCATATATTTT	CASSTGYSGNTIYF
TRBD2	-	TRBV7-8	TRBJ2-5	TGTGCCAGCAGCCCACTTGGCGGGAGAAAGTTCGAGACCCAGTACTTC	CASSPLGGRKFETQYF
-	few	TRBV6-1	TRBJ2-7	TGTGCCAGCAGTCGAGGAGCGGGTGGGGAGTACGAGCAGTACTTC	CASSRGAGGEYEQYF
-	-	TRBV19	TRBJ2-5	TGTGCCAGTAGATCCGCGGGGAGCCAAGAGACCCAGTACTTC	CASRSAGSQETQYF
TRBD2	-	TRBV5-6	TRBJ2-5	TGTGCCAGCAGCTTGCCGGGGACGCGGGGGAAGACCCAGTACTTC	CASSLPGTRGKTQYF
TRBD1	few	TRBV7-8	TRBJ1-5	TGTGCCACCAAGCCGGGACAGGACTCGGGTCAGCCCCAGCATTTT	CATKPGQDSGQPQHF
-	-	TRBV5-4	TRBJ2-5	TGTGCCAGCAGCTTGTCCTTCCAAGAGACCCAGTACTTC	CASSLSFQETQYF
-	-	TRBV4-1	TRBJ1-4	TGCGCCAGCAGCCAAGAAGAAGGAAACAGGGAAAAACTGTTTTTT	CASSQEEGNREKLFF
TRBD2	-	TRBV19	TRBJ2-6	TGTGCCAGTAGTGGGACTACTAGTACCGGGGCCAACGTCCTGACTTTC	CASSGTTSTGANVLTF
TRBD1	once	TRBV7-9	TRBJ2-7	TGTGCCAGCAGCTTAACCGGGACAGGAGGCTACGAGCAGTACTTC	CASSLTGTGGYEQYF
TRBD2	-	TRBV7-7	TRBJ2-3	TGTGCCAGCAGCCCGGGGGGGAAGACAGATACGCAGTATTTT	CASSPGGKTDTQYF
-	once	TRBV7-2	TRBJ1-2	TGTGCCAGCAGCTTAGAACAGGGCCTTAACTATGGCTACACCTTC	CASSLEQGLNYGYTF
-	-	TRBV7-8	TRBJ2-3	TGTGCCAGCAGCCAAAACTTGCTAGCGACCAAGAGAGATACGCAGTATTTT	CASSQNLLATKRDTQYF
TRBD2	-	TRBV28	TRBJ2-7	TGTGCCAGCAGTTTAAGCGGTACTAGCGGGATTTACGAGCAGTACTTC	CASSLSGTSGIYEQYF
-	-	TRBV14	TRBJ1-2	TGTGCCAGCAGCCAACGACAGTCCTATGGCTACACCTTC	CASSQRQSYGYTF
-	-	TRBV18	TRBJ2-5	TGTGCCAGCTCACCTGACAGGACCCAAGAGACCCAGTACTTC	CASSPDRTQETQYF
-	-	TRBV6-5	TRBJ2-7	TGTGCCAGCAGACGTTGGGGGCCCACCTACGAGCAGTACTTC	CASRRWGPTYEQYF
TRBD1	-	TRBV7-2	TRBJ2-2	TGTGCCAGCAGCCCGCGCCGTGGAGACAGGGGTACCGGGGAGCTGTTTTTT	CASSPRRGDRGTGELFF
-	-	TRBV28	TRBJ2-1	TGTGCCAGCACCAGATCGACTGGAAATGAGCAGTTCTTC	CASTRSTGNEQFF
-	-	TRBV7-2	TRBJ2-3	TGTGCCACCTCACCCTCACTAGATACGCAGTATTTT	CATSPSLDTQYF
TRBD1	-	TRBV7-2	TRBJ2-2	TGTGCCAGCAGCTCGGGACAGAGGGGGACCGGGGAGCTGTTTTTT	CASSSGQRGTGELFF
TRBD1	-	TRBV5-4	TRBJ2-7	TGTGCCAGCAGCTTGCCAGGCGCAGGGGGCCCCTACGAGCAGTACTTC	CASSLPGAGGPYEQYF
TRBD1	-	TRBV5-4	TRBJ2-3	TGTGCCAGCAGCTGGAGGTGGGACAGGGGGTTGGGAGATACGCAGTATTTT	CASSWRWDRGLGDTQYF
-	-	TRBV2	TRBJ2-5	TGTGCCAGCACCGAGCAGGGGTTGACAGGGACCCAGTACTTC	CASTEQGLTGTQYF
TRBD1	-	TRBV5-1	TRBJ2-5	TGCGCCAGCAGCGAGGGACAGGCACAAGAGACCCAGTACTTC	CASSEGQAQETQYF
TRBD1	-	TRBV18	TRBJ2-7	TGTGCCAGCTCACAGGGACAGGGTGGGGCCGAGCAGTACTTC	CASSQGQGGAEQYF